This TCR beta chain appears in the sequencing data of a study of identical twins' blood T cells. TCRdb passed the 5' RACE reads through MiXCR, listing each CDR3 protein once. Among roughly 340,000 distinct CDR3 sequences listed, 28% were seen once. The CDR3 extends over 14 amino acids. Germline loops: CDR1 SGHAT, CDR2 FQNNGV. Trimming removed 3 bases at V and 1 base at J, with 9 bases between. Sequencing used PBMCs. The TCR sequence derives from a woman aged 18 to 49 in good health. The chain employs TRBV11-2 and TRBJ1-1, with D hard to call. CDR3 loop: CASSLYPTNTEAFF. The CDR3, as DNA: TGTGCCAGCAGCTTGTATCCAACGAACACTGAAGCTTTCTTT.